This T cell receptor (beta chain) was found in a study of cytomegalovirus exposure and HLA in healthy donors. The ends were cut back, 1 base at V and 7 bases at J, with 10 bases in the middle. The CDR3 is 13 residues long. CDR1 and CDR2 from the germline V gene are LGHNT and FRNRAP. Both 60 Vbeta primers and 13 Jbeta primers went into the PCR. Sequencing used immunoSEQ multiplex PCR; TCRdb keeps in-frame clones, though not all of them. The sample carries 95,000 or so clones, 81% recorded once. On this clone: Its matching antigen is unknown.

Whole-study results and caveats: Across HLA loci, a later analysis found differing TCR association rates, with DRB1 most and HLA-C fewest. A later analysis reported that several of the most significant clusters appeared to be linked to common viral pathogens, among them Epstein-Barr virus.

The gene calls are TRBV12-5 and TRBJ1-1; D is ambiguous. The specimen sequenced was PBMCs. The receptor's source is a woman in her 70s in good health and CMV-seropositive. The CDR3 reads CASGLAPEGEAFF. The CDR3 region has the DNA TGTGCTAGTGGTTTGGCGCCGGAGGGTGAAGCTTTCTTT.